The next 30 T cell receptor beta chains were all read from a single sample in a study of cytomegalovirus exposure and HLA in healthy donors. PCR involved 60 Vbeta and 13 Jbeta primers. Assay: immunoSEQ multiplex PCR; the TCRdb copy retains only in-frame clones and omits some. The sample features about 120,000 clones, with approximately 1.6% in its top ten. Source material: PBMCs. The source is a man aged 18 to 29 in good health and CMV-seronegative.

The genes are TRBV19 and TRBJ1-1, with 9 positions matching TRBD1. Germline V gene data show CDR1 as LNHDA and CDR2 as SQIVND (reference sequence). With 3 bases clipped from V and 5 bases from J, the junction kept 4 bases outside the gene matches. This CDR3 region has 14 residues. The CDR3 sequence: CASSIDRGRTEAFF. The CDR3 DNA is TGTGCCAGTAGTATTGACAGGGGGAGGACTGAAGCTTTCTTT.

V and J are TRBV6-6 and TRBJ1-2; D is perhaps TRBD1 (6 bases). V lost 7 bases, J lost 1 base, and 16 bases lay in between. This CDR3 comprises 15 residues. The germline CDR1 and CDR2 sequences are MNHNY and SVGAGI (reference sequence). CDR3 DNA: TGTGCCAGCACCTTAGACGGACAGTTTAACTATGGCTACACCTTC. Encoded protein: CASTLDGQFNYGYTF.

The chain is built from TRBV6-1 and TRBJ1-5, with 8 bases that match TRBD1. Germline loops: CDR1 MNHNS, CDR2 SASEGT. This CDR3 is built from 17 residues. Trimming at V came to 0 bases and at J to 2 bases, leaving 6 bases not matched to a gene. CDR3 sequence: CASSEARQGTRNQPQHF. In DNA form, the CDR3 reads TGTGCCAGCAGTGAAGCCCGACAGGGGACGCGCAATCAGCCCCAGCATTTT.

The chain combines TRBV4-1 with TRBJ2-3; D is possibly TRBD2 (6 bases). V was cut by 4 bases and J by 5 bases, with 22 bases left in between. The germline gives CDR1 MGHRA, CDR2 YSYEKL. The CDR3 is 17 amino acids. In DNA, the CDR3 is TGCGCCAGCAGCCCCTGGGGGGATAGCGGAGGTGAAGATACGCAGTATTTT. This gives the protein CASSPWGDSGGEDTQYF.

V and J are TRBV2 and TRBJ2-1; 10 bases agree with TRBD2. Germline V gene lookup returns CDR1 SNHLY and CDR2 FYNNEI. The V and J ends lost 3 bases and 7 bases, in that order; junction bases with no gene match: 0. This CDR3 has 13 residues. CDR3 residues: CASSETSGNEQFF. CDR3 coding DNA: TGTGCCAGCAGTGAGACTAGCGGGAATGAGCAGTTCTTC.

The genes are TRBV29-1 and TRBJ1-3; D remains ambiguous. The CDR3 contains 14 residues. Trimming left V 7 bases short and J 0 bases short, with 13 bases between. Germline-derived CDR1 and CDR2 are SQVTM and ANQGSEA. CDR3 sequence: CSALQSSSGNTIYF. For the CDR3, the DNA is TGCAGCGCCCTACAGAGCAGCTCTGGAAACACCATATATTTT.

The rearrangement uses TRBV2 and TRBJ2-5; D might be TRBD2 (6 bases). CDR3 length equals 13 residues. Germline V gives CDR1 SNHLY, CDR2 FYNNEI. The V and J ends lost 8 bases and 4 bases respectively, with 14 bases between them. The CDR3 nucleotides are TGTGCCAGCGACCCGACTAGAGGAGAGACCCAGTACTTC. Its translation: CASDPTRGETQYF.

The CDR3 reads CASSRRGPAGANVLTF. In nucleotides, the CDR3 is TGTGCCAGCAGCCGCAGGGGTCCCGCTGGGGCCAACGTCCTGACTTTC. The chain uses TRBV5-5 and TRBJ2-6, with D possibly TRBD1 on 6 matching bases. Per germline, CDR1 SGHKS and CDR2 YYEKEE (reference sequence). The germline V and J ends were trimmed by 4 bases and 2 bases, with 13 bases remaining between them. The CDR3 is 16 amino acids.

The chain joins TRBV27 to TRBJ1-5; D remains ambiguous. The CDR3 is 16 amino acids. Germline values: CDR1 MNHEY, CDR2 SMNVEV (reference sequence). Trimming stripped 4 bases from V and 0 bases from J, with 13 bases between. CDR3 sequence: CASSSLTQASNQPQHF. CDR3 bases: TGTGCCAGCAGTTCCCTGACTCAAGCTAGCAATCAGCCCCAGCATTTT.

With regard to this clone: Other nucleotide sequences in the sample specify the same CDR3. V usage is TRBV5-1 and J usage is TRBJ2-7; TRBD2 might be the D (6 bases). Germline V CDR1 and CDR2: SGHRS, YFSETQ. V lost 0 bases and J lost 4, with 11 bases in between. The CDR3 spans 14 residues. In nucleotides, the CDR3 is TGCGCCAGCAGCTTGGCGGCGGGGATGTACGAGCAGTACTTC. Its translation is CASSLAAGMYEQYF.

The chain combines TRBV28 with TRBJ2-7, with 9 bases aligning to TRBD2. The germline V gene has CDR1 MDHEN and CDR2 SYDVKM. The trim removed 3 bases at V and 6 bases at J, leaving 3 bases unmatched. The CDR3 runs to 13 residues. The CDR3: CASSLAGGIEQYF. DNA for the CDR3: TGTGCCAGCAGTTTGGCGGGGGGGATCGAGCAGTACTTC. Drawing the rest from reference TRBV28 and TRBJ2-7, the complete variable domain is DVKVTQSSRYLVKRTGEKVFLECVQDMDHENMFWYRQDPGLGLRLIYFSYDVKMKEKGDIPEGYSVSREKKERFSLILESASTNQTSMYLCASSLAGGIEQYFGPGTRLTVT.

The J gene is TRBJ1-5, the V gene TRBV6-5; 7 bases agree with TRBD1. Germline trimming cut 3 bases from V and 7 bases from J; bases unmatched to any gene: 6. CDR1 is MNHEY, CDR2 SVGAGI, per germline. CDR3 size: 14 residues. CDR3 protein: CASSYRTGRQPQHF. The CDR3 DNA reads TGTGCCAGCAGTTATCGGACAGGCCGGCAGCCCCAGCATTTT.

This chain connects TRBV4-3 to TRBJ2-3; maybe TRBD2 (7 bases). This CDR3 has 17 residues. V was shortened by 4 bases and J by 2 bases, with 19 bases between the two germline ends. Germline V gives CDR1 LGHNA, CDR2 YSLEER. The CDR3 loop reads CASSLNAGASHTDTQYF. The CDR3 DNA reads TGCGCCAGCAGCCTAAACGCGGGGGCTTCCCACACAGATACGCAGTATTTT.

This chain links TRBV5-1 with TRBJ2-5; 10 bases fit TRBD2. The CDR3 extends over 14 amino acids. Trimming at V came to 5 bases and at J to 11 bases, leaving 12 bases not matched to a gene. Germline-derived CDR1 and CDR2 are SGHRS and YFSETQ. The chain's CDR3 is CASSSSGGLSEQYF. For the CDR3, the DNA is TGCGCCAGCAGTTCTAGCGGGGGACTCTCGGAGCAGTACTTC.

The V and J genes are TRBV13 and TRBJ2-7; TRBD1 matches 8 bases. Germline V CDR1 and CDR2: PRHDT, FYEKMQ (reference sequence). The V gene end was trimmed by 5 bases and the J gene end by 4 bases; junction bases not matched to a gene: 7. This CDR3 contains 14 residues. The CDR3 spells CASSAGQGLYEQYF. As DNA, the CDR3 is TGTGCCAGCAGCGCCGGACAGGGCCTTTACGAGCAGTACTTC. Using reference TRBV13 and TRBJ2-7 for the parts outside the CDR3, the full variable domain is AAGVIQSPRHLIKEKRETATLKCYPIPRHDTVYWYQQGPGQDPQFLISFYEKMQSDKGSIPDRFSAQQFSDYHSELNMSSLELGDSALYFCASSAGQGLYEQYFGPGTRLTVT.

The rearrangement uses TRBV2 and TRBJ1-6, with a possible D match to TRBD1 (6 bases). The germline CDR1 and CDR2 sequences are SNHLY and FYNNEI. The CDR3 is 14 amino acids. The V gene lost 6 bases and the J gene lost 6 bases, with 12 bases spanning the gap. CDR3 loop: CASSADRANSPLHF. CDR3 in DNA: TGTGCCAGCAGCGCGGACAGAGCTAATTCACCCCTCCACTTT.

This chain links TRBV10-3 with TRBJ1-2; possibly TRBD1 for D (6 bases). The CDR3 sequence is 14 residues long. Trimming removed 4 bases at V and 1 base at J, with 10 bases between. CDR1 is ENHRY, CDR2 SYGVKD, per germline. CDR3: CAISGQEINYGYTF. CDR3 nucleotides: TGTGCCATCAGTGGACAGGAGATTAACTATGGCTACACCTTC.

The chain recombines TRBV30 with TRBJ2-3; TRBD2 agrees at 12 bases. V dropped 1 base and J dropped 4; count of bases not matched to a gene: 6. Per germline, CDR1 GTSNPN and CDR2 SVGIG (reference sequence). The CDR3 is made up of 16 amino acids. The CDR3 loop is CAWSGPTSGGPDTQYF. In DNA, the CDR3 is TGTGCCTGGAGTGGACCCACTAGCGGGGGGCCAGATACGCAGTATTTT.

For the CDR3, the DNA is TGTGCCAGCTCCCCCCTGGGGGGACGGGGTGAGCAGTTCTTC. Amino acid sequence: CASSPLGGRGEQFF. The chain uses TRBV18 and TRBJ2-1; TRBD2 might be the D (6 bases). The V end lost 6 bases, the J end lost 9 bases, and 18 bases lay between the germline ends. Germline-derived CDR1 and CDR2 are KGHSH and LQKENI. The CDR3 length is 14 residues.

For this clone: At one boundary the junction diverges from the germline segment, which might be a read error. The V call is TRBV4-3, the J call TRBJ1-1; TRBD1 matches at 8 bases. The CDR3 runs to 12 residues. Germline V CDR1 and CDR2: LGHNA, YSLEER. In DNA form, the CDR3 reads TGCGCCAGCAGCCTGCAGGGGGCTGAGGCTTTCTTT. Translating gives CASSLQGAEAFF.

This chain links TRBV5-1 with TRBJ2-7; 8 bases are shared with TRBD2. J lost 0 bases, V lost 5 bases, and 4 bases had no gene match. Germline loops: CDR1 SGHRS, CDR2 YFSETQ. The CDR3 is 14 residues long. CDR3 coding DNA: TGCGCCAGCAGGAGCAGCGGGAGCTCCTACGAGCAGTACTTC. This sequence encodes CASRSSGSSYEQYF.

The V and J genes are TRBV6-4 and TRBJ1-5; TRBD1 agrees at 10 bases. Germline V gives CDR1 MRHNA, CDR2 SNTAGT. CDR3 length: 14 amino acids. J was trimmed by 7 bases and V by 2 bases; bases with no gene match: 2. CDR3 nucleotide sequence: TGTGCCAGCAGTGACGAGACAGGGGGCCAGCCCCAGCATTTT. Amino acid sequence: CASSDETGGQPQHF.

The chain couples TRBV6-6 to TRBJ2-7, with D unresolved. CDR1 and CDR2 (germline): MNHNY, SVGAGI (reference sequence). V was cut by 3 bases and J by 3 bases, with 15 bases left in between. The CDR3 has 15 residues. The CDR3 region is CASSYAAEPIYEQYF. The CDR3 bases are TGTGCCAGCAGTTATGCGGCAGAACCAATCTACGAGCAGTACTTC.

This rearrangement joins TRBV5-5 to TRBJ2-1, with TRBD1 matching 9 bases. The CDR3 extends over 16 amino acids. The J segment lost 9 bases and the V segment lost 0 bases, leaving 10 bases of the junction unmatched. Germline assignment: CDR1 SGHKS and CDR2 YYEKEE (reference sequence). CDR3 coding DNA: TGTGCCAGCAGCTTGGCAACGGGACAGGGTTGGGGTGAGCAGTTCTTC. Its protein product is CASSLATGQGWGEQFF.

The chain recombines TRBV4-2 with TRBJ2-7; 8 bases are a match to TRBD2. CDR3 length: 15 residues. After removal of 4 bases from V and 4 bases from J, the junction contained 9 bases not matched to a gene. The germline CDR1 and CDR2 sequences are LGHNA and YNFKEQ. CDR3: CASSPSGSNYYEQYF. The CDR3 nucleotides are TGTGCCAGCAGCCCAAGCGGGAGTAATTATTACGAGCAGTACTTC.

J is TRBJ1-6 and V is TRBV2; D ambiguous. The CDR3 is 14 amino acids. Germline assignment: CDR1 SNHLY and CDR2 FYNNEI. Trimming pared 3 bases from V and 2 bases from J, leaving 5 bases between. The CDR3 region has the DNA TGTGCCAGCAGTGATCGGGCCTATAATTCACCCCTCCACTTT. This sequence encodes CASSDRAYNSPLHF.

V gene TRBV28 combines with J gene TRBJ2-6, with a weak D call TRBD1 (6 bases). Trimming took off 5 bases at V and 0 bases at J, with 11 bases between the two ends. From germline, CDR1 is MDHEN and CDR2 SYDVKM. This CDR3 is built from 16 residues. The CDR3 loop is CASSPRGISGANVLTF. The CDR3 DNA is TGTGCCAGCAGTCCCAGGGGCATCTCTGGGGCCAACGTCCTGACTTTC.

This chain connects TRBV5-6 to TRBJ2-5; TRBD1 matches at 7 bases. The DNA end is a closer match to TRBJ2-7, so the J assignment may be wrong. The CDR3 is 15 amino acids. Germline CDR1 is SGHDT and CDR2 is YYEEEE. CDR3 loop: CASSLRGQKAYEQYF. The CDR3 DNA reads TGTGCCAGCAGCTTGAGGGGACAGAAAGCCTACGAGCAGTACTTC.

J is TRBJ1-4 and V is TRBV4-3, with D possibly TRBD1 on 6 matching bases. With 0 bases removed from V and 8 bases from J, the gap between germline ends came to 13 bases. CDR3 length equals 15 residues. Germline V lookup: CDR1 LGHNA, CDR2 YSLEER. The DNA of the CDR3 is TGCGCCAGCAGCCAAGAGAGGGGGTGGGAGGAAAAACTGTTTTTT. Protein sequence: CASSQERGWEEKLFF.

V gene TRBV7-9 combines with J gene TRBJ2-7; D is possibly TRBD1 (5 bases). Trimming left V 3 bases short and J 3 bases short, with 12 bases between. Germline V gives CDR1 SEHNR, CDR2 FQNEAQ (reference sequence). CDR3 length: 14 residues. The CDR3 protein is CASSLGGAYYEQYF. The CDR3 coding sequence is TGTGCCAGCAGCTTGGGTGGGGCGTACTACGAGCAGTACTTC.